Presented here are 22 T cell receptor beta chains from one specimen sequenced in a study of T cell repertoires in ileal Crohn's disease. Repertoires were generated with immunoSEQ multiplex PCR, while TCRdb's copy carries only in-frame clones and drops some. The sample holds about 15,000 clones, roughly 85% seen once. Sequencing was carried out using ileal tissue. The origin of the receptors is an adult with Crohn's disease.

The chain carries TRBV9 and TRBJ1-1; D not resolved. Germline CDR1 is SGDLS and CDR2 is YYNGEE. Deletions cut 3 bases from V and 1 base from J, with 10 bases between. CDR3 size: 14 residues. The CDR3 is CASSALEGNTEAFF. In DNA, the CDR3 is TGTGCCAGCAGCGCCCTTGAGGGGAACACTGAAGCTTTCTTT.

This clone was observed a single time. This chain links TRBV18 with TRBJ2-5; possible D gene TRBD2, 5 bases. Germline assignment: CDR1 KGHSH and CDR2 LQKENI. The CDR3 length is 13 residues. The ends were cut back, 2 bases at V and 5 bases at J, with 9 bases in the middle. The CDR3 sequence is CASSPGGSETQYF. DNA of the CDR3: TGTGCCAGCTCACCAGGAGGTTCCGAGACCCAGTACTTC.

The rearrangement uses TRBV7-2 and TRBJ2-7; D gene unclear. The CDR3 is 11 residues long. V was trimmed by 5 bases and J by 3 bases, leaving 5 bases between them. The germline gives CDR1 SGHTA, CDR2 FQGNSA. The CDR3 nucleotides are TGTGCCAGCAGCCGGTACTACGAGCAGTACTTC. It translates to CASSRYYEQYF.

This clone was seen just once. The V gene is TRBV5-1, the J gene TRBJ1-2; D remains unclear. The CDR3 has 11 amino acids. Germline CDR1 is SGHRS and CDR2 is YFSETQ. With 7 bases removed from V and 1 base from J, the gap between germline ends came to 5 bases. The CDR3 region is CASGSNYGYTF. In DNA, the CDR3 is TGCGCCAGCGGGAGTAACTATGGCTACACCTTC. The full variable domain, completed using reference TRBV5-1 and TRBJ1-2, is KAGVTQTPRYLIKTRGQQVTLSCSPISGHRSVSWYQQTPGQGLQFLFEYFSETQRNKGNFPGRFSGRQFSNSRSEMNVSTLELGDSALYLCASGSNYGYTFGSGTRLTVV.

The chain recombines TRBV18 with TRBJ1-5, with D possibly TRBD1 on 6 matching bases. The CDR3 covers 15 residues. Between the trimmed V and J ends, which lost 3 bases and 4 bases, there was a span of 13 bases. Germline lookup yields CDR1 KGHSH and CDR2 LQKENI. The CDR3 is CASSPFQGLNQPQHF. CDR3 in DNA: TGTGCCAGCTCACCCTTTCAGGGGTTGAATCAGCCCCAGCATTTT.

The V and J genes are TRBV7-2 and TRBJ2-1, with 9 bases identical to TRBD2. The V gene end was trimmed by 1 base and the J gene end by 10 bases; junction bases not matched to a gene: 8. There are 15 residues in the CDR3. CDR1 and CDR2 (germline): SGHTA, FQGNSA. DNA for the CDR3: TGTGCCAGCAGCTTAGTGCGGGGGGGTGTGGGCGAGCAGTTCTTC. This translates into CASSLVRGGVGEQFF.

In its sample, this clone was seen a few times. The DNA of the CDR3 is TGTGCCAGCAGTTGGGACAGCAGTGAAAAACTGTTTTTT. Its translation is CASSWDSSEKLFF. The chain has TRBV6-6 and TRBJ1-4; TRBD1 agrees at 7 bases. Germline V CDR1 and CDR2: MNHNY, SVGAGI (reference sequence). The V gene end was trimmed by 4 bases and the J gene end by 7 bases; junction bases not matched to a gene: 3. The CDR3 has 13 amino acids.

The chain has TRBV7-2 and TRBJ1-3; TRBD1 matches 7 bases. Trimming at V came to 5 bases and at J to 5 bases, leaving 6 bases not matched to a gene. The CDR3 has 14 residues. Germline loops: CDR1 SGHTA, CDR2 FQGNSA. The CDR3 coding sequence is TGTGCCAGCAGCCCGTTACAGGGGAGAAACACCATATATTTT. This translates into CASSPLQGRNTIYF.

V is TRBV4-3 and J is TRBJ1-2; D is perhaps TRBD1 (5 bases). The CDR3 loop spans 14 amino acids. V lost 4 bases and J 1 base, leaving 10 bases between the germline ends. Germline V gene sequence: CDR1 LGHNA, CDR2 YSLEER. CDR3 sequence (DNA): TGCGCCAGCAGCCTCAACAGGAATAACTATGGCTACACCTTC. Amino acid sequence: CASSLNRNNYGYTF.

The sample holds a few counts of this clone. This chain joins TRBV5-1 and TRBJ2-2; a possible D gene is TRBD2 (5 bases). V gave up 5 bases and J gave up 3 bases, with 11 bases separating them. The CDR3 length is 14 residues. From germline, CDR1 is SGHRS and CDR2 YFSETQ. The CDR3 DNA sequence: TGCGCCAGCAGTCCGGGATCCTACACCGGGGAGCTGTTTTTT. This gives the protein CASSPGSYTGELFF.

The rearrangement joins TRBV6-1 to TRBJ1-1; D is possibly TRBD1 (6 bases). The germline V and J ends were trimmed by 5 bases and 2 bases, with 15 bases remaining between them. The CDR3 covers 15 residues. Germline values: CDR1 MNHNS, CDR2 SASEGT. CDR3 sequence (DNA): TGTGCCAGCAGTCATAACAGGGAGATAAACACTGAAGCTTTCTTT. Translated: CASSHNREINTEAFF.

Comment on this clone: The same CDR3 arises from other DNA sequences in this sample as well. J is TRBJ1-5 and V is TRBV2; TRBD1 agrees at 9 bases. The germline V gene encodes CDR1 SNHLY and CDR2 FYNNEI. CDR3 length equals 15 residues. The trim removed 3 bases at V and 6 bases at J, leaving 6 bases unmatched. The CDR3 nucleotides read TGTGCCAGCAGTGACCTGGGACAGGGATTTCAGCCCCAGCATTTT. This sequence encodes CASSDLGQGFQPQHF.

Regarding this clone: A junction end diverges from the germline sequence, so it may reflect a read error. The chain combines TRBV15 with TRBJ1-1; D is possibly TRBD1 (5 bases). The germline V gene encodes CDR1 LNHNV and CDR2 YYDKDF (reference sequence). The CDR3 is made up of 14 amino acids. In DNA form, the CDR3 reads TGTGCCACCGGCAGAGATCTGAGGCAGGGTGAAGCTTTCTTT. Protein: CATGRDLRQGEAFF.

This clone was detected once. The chain joins TRBV4-3 to TRBJ2-5; D gene ambiguous. The germline V gene has CDR1 LGHNA and CDR2 YSLEER. The CDR3 totals 15 residues. The V end was cut by 4 bases, the J end by 5 bases, with 17 bases between. CDR3 protein: CASSPGSGARETQYF. In nucleotides, the CDR3 is TGCGCCAGCAGCCCCGGGTCGGGTGCCCGGGAGACCCAGTACTTC.

The chain uses TRBV30 and TRBJ1-1, with D perhaps matching TRBD1 (6 bases). V was pared by 2 bases and J by 4 bases, with 20 bases between. This CDR3 has 16 amino acids. Germline CDR1 and CDR2: GTSNPN and SVGIG (reference sequence). The CDR3 nucleotides are TGTGCCTGGAGTCCCCCGGGCGTCTCCAGGGGCACTGAAGCTTTCTTT. This translates into CAWSPPGVSRGTEAFF.

The chain joins TRBV18 to TRBJ1-1; D is uncertain. The CDR3 runs 16 residues. Per germline, CDR1 KGHSH and CDR2 LQKENI. Trimming removed 1 base at V and 1 base at J, with 13 bases between. The CDR3 sequence: CASSPQEGRSNTEAFF. CDR3 bases: TGTGCCAGCTCACCACAGGAAGGGAGGTCGAACACTGAAGCTTTCTTT.

This chain uses TRBV5-1 with TRBJ1-6; weak D call: TRBD1 (5 bases). Per the germline V gene, CDR1 is SGHRS and CDR2 is YFSETQ. Trimming took 2 bases from V and 1 from J, leaving 10 bases between them. This CDR3 is built from 16 residues. The CDR3 protein is CASSFGRASYNSPLHF. Written as DNA, the CDR3 is TGCGCCAGCAGCTTCGGCAGGGCTTCCTATAATTCACCCCTCCACTTT.

The gene calls are TRBV4-3 and TRBJ2-7; 8 nucleotides align to TRBD2. CDR1 and CDR2 (germline): LGHNA, YSLEER. This CDR3 contains 15 residues. The trim removed 0 bases at V and 7 bases at J, leaving 8 bases unmatched. CDR3 in amino acids: CASSQDRTSRFEQYF. CDR3 nucleotide sequence: TGCGCCAGCAGCCAAGATAGGACTAGCCGCTTTGAGCAGTACTTC.

The chain is built from TRBV7-6 and TRBJ2-2; the match to TRBD1 covers 9 bases. Germline V gene sequence: CDR1 SGHVS, CDR2 FNYEAQ. The CDR3 is 15 residues long. Unmatched junction bases numbered 2, after V lost 3 bases and J lost 3 bases. CDR3 sequence reads: CASSFGTGYTGELFF. CDR3 nucleotides: TGTGCCAGCAGCTTCGGGACAGGGTACACCGGGGAGCTGTTTTTT.

The chain has TRBV7-8 and TRBJ1-6, with D unclear. The ends were cut back, 5 bases at V and 7 bases at J, with 18 bases in the middle. Germline lookup yields CDR1 SGHVS and CDR2 FQNEAQ. There are 16 residues in the CDR3. CDR3 nucleotide sequence: TGTGCCAGCAGCCGAACGGCCAGGAGAGGGAATTCACCCCTCCACTTT. Amino acids: CASSRTARRGNSPLHF. The variable domain in full, completed from reference TRBV7-8 and TRBJ1-6, reads GAGVSQSPRYKVAKRGQDVALRCDPISGHVSLFWYQQALGQGPEFLTYFQNEAQLDKSGLPSDRFFAERPEGSVSTLKIQRTQQEDSAVYLCASSRTARRGNSPLHFGNGTRLTVT.

The chain employs TRBV5-8 and TRBJ1-6; TRBD1 matches at 10 bases. The V and J ends lost 5 bases and 8 bases, in that order; junction bases with no gene match: 7. The CDR3 sequence is 15 residues long. Per the germline V gene, CDR1 is SGHTS and CDR2 is YDEGEE. The CDR3 DNA reads as TGTGCCAGCAGTCCCCGGGACAGGGGTTATTCACCCCTCCACTTT. This sequence encodes CASSPRDRGYSPLHF.

The chain is built from TRBV5-4 and TRBJ2-6, with 10 bases aligning to TRBD1. After removal of 2 bases from V and 3 bases from J, the junction contained 2 bases not matched to a gene. The CDR3 spans 16 residues. Germline assignment: CDR1 SGHNT and CDR2 YYREEE (reference sequence). The CDR3 here is CASSLGQGGGANVLTF. As DNA, the CDR3 is TGTGCCAGCAGCTTAGGACAGGGGGGTGGGGCCAACGTCCTGACTTTC.